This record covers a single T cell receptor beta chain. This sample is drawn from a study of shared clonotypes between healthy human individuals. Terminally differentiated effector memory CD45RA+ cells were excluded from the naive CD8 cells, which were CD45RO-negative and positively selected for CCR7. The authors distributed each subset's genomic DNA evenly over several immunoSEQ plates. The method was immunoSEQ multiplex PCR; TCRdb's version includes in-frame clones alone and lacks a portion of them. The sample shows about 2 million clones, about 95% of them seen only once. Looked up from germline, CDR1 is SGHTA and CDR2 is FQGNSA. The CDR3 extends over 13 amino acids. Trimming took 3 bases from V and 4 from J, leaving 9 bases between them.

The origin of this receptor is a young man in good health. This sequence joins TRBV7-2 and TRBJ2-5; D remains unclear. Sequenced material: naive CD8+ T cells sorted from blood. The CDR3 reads CASSFDILETQYF. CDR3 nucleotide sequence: TGTGCCAGCAGCTTCGACATTCTAGAGACCCAGTACTTC.